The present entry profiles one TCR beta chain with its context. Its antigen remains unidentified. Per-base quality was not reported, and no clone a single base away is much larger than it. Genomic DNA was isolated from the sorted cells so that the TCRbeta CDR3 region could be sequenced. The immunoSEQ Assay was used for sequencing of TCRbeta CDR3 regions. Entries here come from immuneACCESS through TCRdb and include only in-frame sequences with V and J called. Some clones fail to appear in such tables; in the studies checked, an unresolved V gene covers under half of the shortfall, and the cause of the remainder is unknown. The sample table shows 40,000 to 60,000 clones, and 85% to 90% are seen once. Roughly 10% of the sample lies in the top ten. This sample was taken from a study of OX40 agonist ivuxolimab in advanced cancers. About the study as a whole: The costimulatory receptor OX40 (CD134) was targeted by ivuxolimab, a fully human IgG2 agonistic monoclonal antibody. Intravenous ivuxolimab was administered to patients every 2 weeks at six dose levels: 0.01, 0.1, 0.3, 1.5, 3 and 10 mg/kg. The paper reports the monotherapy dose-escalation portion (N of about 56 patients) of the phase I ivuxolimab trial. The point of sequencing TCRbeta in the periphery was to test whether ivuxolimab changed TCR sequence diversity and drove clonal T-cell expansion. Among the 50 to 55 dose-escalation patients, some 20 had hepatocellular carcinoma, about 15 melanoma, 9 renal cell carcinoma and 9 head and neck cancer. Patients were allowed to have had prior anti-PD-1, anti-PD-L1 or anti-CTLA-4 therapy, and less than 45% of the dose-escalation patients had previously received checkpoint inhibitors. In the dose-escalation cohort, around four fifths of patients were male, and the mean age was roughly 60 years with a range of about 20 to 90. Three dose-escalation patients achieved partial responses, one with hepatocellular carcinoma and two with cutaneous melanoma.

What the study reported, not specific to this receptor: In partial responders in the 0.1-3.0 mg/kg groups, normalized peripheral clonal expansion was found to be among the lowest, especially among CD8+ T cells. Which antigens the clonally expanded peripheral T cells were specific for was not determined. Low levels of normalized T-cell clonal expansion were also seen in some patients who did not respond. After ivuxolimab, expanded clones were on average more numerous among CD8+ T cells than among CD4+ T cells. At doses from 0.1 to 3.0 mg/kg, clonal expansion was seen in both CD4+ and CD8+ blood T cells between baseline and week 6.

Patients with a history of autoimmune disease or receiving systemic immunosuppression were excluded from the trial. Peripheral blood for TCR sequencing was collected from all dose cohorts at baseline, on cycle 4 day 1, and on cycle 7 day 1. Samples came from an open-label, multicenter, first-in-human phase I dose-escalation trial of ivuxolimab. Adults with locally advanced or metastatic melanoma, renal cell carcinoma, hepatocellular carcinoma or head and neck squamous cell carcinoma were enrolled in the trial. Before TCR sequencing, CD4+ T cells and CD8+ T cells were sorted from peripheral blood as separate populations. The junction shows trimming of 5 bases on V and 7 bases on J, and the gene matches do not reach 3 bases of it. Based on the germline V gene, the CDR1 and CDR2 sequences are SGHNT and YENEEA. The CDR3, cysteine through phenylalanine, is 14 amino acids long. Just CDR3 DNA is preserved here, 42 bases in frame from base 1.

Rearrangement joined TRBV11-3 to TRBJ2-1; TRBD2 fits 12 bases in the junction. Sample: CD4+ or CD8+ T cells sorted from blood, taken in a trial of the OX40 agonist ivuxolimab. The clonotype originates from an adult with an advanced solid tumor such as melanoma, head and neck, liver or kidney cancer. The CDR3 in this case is CASSRGLAGNEQFF. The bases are TGTGCCAGCAGCCGCGGACTAGCGGGGAATGAGCAGTTCTTC.